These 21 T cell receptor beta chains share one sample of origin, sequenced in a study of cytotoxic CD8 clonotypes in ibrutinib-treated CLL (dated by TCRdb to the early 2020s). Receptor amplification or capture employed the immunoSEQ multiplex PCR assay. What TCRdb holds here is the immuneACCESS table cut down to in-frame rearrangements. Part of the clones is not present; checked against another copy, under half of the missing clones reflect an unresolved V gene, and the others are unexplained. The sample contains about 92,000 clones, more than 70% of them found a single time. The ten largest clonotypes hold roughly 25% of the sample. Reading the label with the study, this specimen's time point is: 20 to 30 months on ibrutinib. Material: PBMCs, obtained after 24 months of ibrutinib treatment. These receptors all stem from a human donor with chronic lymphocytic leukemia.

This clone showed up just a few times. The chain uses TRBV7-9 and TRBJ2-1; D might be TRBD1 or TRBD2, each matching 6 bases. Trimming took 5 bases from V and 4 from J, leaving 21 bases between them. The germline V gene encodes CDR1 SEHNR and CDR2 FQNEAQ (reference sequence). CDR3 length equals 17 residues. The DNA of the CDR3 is TGTGCCAGCAGCCCCCGGGACACAGACGGGGGATACAATGAGCAGTTCTTC. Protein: CASSPRDTDGGYNEQFF.

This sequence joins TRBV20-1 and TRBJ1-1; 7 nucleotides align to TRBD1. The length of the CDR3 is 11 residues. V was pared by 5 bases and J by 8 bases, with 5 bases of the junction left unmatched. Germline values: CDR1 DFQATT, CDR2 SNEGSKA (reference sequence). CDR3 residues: CSAFGQEEAFF. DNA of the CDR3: TGCAGTGCTTTTGGACAGGAAGAAGCTTTCTTT.

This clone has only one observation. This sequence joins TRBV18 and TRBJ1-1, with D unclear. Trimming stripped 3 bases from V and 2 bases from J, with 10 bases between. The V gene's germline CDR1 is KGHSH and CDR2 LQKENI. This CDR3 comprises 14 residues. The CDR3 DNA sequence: TGTGCCAGCTCACCCTCAACAAGAAACACTGAAGCTTTCTTT. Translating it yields CASSPSTRNTEAFF.

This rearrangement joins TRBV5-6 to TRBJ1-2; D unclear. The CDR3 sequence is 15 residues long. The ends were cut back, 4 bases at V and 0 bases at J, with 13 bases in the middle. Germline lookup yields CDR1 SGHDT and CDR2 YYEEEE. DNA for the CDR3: TGTGCCAGCAGCCACCGTGTAGGAGCTAACTATGGCTACACCTTC. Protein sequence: CASSHRVGANYGYTF.

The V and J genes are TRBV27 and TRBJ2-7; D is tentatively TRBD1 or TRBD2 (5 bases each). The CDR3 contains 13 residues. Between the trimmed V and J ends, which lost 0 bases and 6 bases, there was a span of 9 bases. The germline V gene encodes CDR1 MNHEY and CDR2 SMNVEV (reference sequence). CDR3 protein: CASSLSWGIEQYF. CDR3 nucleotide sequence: TGTGCCAGCAGTTTATCGTGGGGGATCGAGCAGTACTTC.

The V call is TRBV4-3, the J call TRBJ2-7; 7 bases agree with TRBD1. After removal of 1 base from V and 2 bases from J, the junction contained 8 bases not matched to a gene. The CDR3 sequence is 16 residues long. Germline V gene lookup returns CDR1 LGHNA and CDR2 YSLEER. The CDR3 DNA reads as TGCGCCAGCAGCCAAGGGGACAGACAGGTTCCCTACGAGCAGTACTTC. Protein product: CASSQGDRQVPYEQYF.

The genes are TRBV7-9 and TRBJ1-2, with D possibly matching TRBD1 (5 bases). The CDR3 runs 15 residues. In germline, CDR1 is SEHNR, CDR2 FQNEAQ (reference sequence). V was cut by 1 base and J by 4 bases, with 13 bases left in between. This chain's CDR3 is CASSLDGQGGYGYTF. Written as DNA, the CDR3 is TGTGCCAGCAGCTTAGACGGGCAGGGCGGCTATGGCTACACCTTC.

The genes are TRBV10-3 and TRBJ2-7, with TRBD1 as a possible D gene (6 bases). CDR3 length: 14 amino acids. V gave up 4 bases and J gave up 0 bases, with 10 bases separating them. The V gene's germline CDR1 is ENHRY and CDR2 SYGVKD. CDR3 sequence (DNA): TGTGCCATCAGTGTCGGACAGCTCTCCTACGAGCAGTACTTC. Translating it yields CAISVGQLSYEQYF.

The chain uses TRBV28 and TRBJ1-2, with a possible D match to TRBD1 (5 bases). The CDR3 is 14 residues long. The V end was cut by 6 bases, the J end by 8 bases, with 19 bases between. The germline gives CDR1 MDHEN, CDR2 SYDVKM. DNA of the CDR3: TGTGCCAGCAGCCCATCGGGGGAGGTATGGGGCTACACCTTC. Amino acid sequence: CASSPSGEVWGYTF.

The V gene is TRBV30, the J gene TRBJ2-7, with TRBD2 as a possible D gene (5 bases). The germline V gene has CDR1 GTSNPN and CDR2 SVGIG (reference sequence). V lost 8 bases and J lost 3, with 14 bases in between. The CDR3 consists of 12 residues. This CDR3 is CAAHRDGYEQYF. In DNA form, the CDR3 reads TGTGCCGCCCATCGGGATGGCTACGAGCAGTACTTC.

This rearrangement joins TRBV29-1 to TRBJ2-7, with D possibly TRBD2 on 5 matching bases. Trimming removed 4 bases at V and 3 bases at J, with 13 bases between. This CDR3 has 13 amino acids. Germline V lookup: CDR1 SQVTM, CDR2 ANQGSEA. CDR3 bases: TGCAGCGTTGGAGGATCGGCGGGCTACGAGCAGTACTTC. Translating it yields CSVGGSAGYEQYF.

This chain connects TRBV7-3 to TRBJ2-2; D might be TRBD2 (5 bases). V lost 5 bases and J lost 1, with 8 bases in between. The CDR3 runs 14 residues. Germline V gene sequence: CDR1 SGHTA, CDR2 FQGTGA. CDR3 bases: TGTGCCAGCAGCCCACGGGGGAACACCGGGGAGCTGTTTTTT. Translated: CASSPRGNTGELFF.

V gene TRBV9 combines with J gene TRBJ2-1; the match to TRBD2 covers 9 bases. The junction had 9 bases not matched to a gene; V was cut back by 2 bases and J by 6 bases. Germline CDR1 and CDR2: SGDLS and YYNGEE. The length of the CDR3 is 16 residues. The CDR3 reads CASSVIPGTSFNEQFF. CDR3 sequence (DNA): TGTGCCAGCAGCGTCATCCCCGGGACTAGCTTCAATGAGCAGTTCTTC.

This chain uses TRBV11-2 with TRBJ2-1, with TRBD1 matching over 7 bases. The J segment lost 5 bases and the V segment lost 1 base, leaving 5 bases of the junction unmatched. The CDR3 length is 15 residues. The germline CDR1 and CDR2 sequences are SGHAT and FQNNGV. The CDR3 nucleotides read TGTGCCAGCAGCTTAGGACAGGGTACCCACAATGAGCAGTTCTTC. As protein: CASSLGQGTHNEQFF.

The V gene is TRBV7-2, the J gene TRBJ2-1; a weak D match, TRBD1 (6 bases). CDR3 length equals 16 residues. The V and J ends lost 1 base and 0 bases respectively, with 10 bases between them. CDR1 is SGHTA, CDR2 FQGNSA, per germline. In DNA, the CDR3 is TGTGCCAGCAGCTTAGGCTCAGGGGTCTCCTACAATGAGCAGTTCTTC. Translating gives CASSLGSGVSYNEQFF.

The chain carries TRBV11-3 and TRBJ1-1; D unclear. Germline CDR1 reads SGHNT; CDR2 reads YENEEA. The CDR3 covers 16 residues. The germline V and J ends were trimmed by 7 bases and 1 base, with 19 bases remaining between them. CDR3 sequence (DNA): TGTGCCAGCAAGAAGACGGATAACAGCCCGAACACTGAAGCTTTCTTT. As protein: CASKKTDNSPNTEAFF.

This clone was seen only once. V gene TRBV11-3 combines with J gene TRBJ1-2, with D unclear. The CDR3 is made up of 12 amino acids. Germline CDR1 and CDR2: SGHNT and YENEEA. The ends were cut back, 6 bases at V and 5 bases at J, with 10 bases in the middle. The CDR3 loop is CASSEVGYGYTF. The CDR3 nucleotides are TGTGCCAGCAGTGAGGTTGGGTATGGCTACACCTTC.

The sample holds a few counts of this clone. This CDR3 reads CASSRGQGGDYGYTF. The CDR3 DNA sequence: TGTGCCAGTAGTAGGGGACAGGGAGGGGACTATGGCTACACCTTC. The chain combines TRBV19 with TRBJ1-2, with TRBD1 matching over 9 bases. The CDR3 spans 15 residues. Germline CDR1 LNHDA, CDR2 SQIVND (reference sequence). V lost 4 bases and J lost 3; bases outside the gene matches: 6. Based on the CDR3 plus reference TRBV19 and TRBJ1-2, the full variable domain is DGGITQSPKYLFRKEGQNVTLSCEQNLNHDAMYWYRQDPGQGLRLIYYSQIVNDFQKGDIAEGYSVSREKKESFPLTVTSAQKNPTAFYLCASSRGQGGDYGYTFGSGTRLTVV.

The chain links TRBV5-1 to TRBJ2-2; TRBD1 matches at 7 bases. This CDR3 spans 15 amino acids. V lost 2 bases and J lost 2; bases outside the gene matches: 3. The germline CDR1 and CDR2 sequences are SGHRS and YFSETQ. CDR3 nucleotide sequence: TGCGCCAGCAGCTTCGGGACAGCTAACACCGGGGAGCTGTTTTTT. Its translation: CASSFGTANTGELFF.

CDR3 residues: CASTRTVGEKLFF. DNA for the CDR3: TGTGCCAGCACAAGGACGGTGGGGGAAAAACTGTTTTTT. The V gene is TRBV7-2, the J gene TRBJ1-4; D is unresolved. This CDR3 is 13 amino acids long. Between the trimmed V and J ends, which lost 7 bases and 8 bases, there was a span of 14 bases. Germline V gene data show CDR1 as SGHTA and CDR2 as FQGNSA.

CDR3: CASSNRLGQTYNEQFF. DNA for the CDR3: TGTGCCAGCTCAAATCGGCTGGGACAGACCTACAATGAGCAGTTCTTC. The gene calls are TRBV18 and TRBJ2-1; 7 bases agree with TRBD1. The CDR3 has 16 residues. Germline values: CDR1 KGHSH, CDR2 LQKENI. J lost 2 bases, V lost 5 bases, and 9 bases had no gene match.